This is a list of T cell receptor beta chains from one sample in a study of shared clonotypes between healthy human individuals. Only in-frame clones appear in the TCRdb table, and some are missing; sequencing was by immunoSEQ multiplex PCR. The top ten clones hold about 10% of a sample with 300,000 to 400,000 clones, over 70% of them seen once. Source material: memory CD4+ T cells sorted from blood. The receptors shown here come from a man aged 25-40 years in good health. Each CDR3 is given with its conserved first and last residue. Fields, in order: J gene, clone size, V gene, D gene, CDR3 protein, CDR3 DNA. The D gene is left open where the match is weak. Some rows have no size entry. The others give once, few or many, or a class for an expanded clone.

j_call: TRBJ2-5; clone_size: many; v_call: TRBV28; d_call: NA; cdr3_aa: CASSQGGNQETQYF; cdr3_nt: TGTGCCAGCAGCCAGGGAGGTAACCAAGAGACCCAGTACTTC
j_call: TRBJ1-4; clone_size: NA; v_call: TRBV5-6; d_call: NA; cdr3_aa: CASSLDAVGGEKLFF; cdr3_nt: TGTGCCAGCAGCTTGGATGCCGTAGGGGGTGAAAAACTGTTTTTT
j_call: TRBJ2-7; clone_size: once; v_call: TRBV4-1; d_call: NA; cdr3_aa: CASSQLAGPTYEQYF; cdr3_nt: TGCGCCAGCAGCCAACTGGCAGGACCAACCTACGAGCAGTACTTC
j_call: TRBJ1-5; clone_size: few; v_call: TRBV7-8; d_call: NA; cdr3_aa: CASSLAGQPQHF; cdr3_nt: TGTGCCAGCAGCTTAGCGGGTCAGCCCCAGCATTTT
j_call: TRBJ2-3; clone_size: NA; v_call: TRBV6-1; d_call: TRBD1; cdr3_aa: CASSARQGSDTQYF; cdr3_nt: TGTGCCAGCAGTGCCCGACAGGGCTCAGATACGCAGTATTTT
j_call: TRBJ1-1; clone_size: many; v_call: TRBV5-1; d_call: NA; cdr3_aa: CASSLAWRTMNTEAFF; cdr3_nt: TGCGCCAGCAGCTTGGCCTGGCGAACAATGAACACTGAAGCTTTCTTT
j_call: TRBJ1-2; clone_size: NA; v_call: TRBV5-1; d_call: NA; cdr3_aa: CASSLYRIGGGYTF; cdr3_nt: TGCGCCAGCAGCTTGTATAGGATTGGGGGTGGCTACACCTTC
j_call: TRBJ2-1; clone_size: NA; v_call: TRBV2; d_call: TRBD2; cdr3_aa: CASSVLAGGPSSYNEQFF; cdr3_nt: TGTGCCAGCAGTGTGCTAGCGGGAGGGCCCAGCTCCTACAATGAGCAGTTCTTC
j_call: TRBJ2-5; clone_size: NA; v_call: TRBV29-1; d_call: TRBD2; cdr3_aa: CVWSGGQETQYF; cdr3_nt: TGCGTCTGGAGCGGGGGCCAAGAGACCCAGTACTTC
j_call: TRBJ2-5; clone_size: few; v_call: TRBV4-2; d_call: NA; cdr3_aa: CASSQDIGETQYF; cdr3_nt: TGTGCCAGCAGCCAAGATATAGGGGAGACCCAGTACTTC
j_call: TRBJ2-5; clone_size: NA; v_call: TRBV29-1; d_call: TRBD1; cdr3_aa: CSPDRGLEGETQYF; cdr3_nt: TGCAGCCCCGACAGGGGGCTGGAGGGGGAGACCCAGTACTTC
j_call: TRBJ1-6; clone_size: NA; v_call: TRBV10-3; d_call: NA; cdr3_aa: CAISGDSYNSPLHF; cdr3_nt: TGTGCCATCAGTGGTGACAGCTATAATTCACCCCTCCACTTT
j_call: TRBJ2-1; clone_size: NA; v_call: TRBV6-1; d_call: NA; cdr3_aa: CASSANPGSYNEQFF; cdr3_nt: TGTGCCAGCAGTGCCAACCCGGGCTCCTACAATGAGCAGTTCTTC
j_call: TRBJ1-5; clone_size: NA; v_call: TRBV7-9; d_call: NA; cdr3_aa: CASSFGQLDQPQHF; cdr3_nt: TGTGCCAGCAGCTTCGGACAGTTGGATCAGCCCCAGCATTTT
j_call: TRBJ2-2; clone_size: NA; v_call: TRBV14; d_call: TRBD1; cdr3_aa: CASSQVRGLDPGGGELFF; cdr3_nt: TGTGCCAGCAGCCAAGTACGAGGACTGGACCCAGGGGGCGGGGAGCTGTTTTTT
j_call: TRBJ1-5; clone_size: once; v_call: TRBV5-8; d_call: TRBD1; cdr3_aa: CASSYRGFNQPQHF; cdr3_nt: TGTGCCAGCAGCTACAGGGGTTTCAATCAGCCCCAGCATTTT
j_call: TRBJ2-2; clone_size: NA; v_call: TRBV15; d_call: TRBD2; cdr3_aa: CAASSTREGRTGELFF; cdr3_nt: TGTGCCGCCAGCAGTACTCGGGAGGGCCGAACCGGGGAGCTGTTTTTT
j_call: TRBJ2-5; clone_size: NA; v_call: TRBV10-3; d_call: TRBD1; cdr3_aa: CATNSGTGQETQYF; cdr3_nt: TGTGCCACCAACTCCGGGACAGGGCAAGAGACCCAGTACTTC
j_call: TRBJ1-1; clone_size: NA; v_call: TRBV5-1; d_call: TRBD1; cdr3_aa: CASSLATGQATTEAFF; cdr3_nt: TGCGCCAGCAGCTTGGCCACTGGACAGGCGACCACTGAAGCTTTCTTT
j_call: TRBJ1-1; clone_size: NA; v_call: TRBV5-4; d_call: TRBD1; cdr3_aa: CASSSQTGGRNTEAFF; cdr3_nt: TGTGCCAGCAGCTCCCAGACAGGGGGGAGGAACACTGAAGCTTTCTTT
j_call: TRBJ2-3; clone_size: NA; v_call: TRBV27; d_call: NA; cdr3_aa: CASSSGGTDTQYF; cdr3_nt: TGTGCCAGCAGTTCCGGCGGGACAGATACGCAGTATTTT
j_call: TRBJ1-1; clone_size: NA; v_call: TRBV5-1; d_call: TRBD1; cdr3_aa: CASSGGQGSWTEAFF; cdr3_nt: TGCGCCAGCAGCGGGGGACAGGGGAGTTGGACTGAAGCTTTCTTT
j_call: TRBJ2-7; clone_size: once; v_call: TRBV7-2; d_call: NA; cdr3_aa: CASSSRAGDGYEQYF; cdr3_nt: TGTGCCAGCAGCTCGAGGGCAGGGGACGGCTACGAGCAGTACTTC
j_call: TRBJ2-3; clone_size: NA; v_call: TRBV18; d_call: NA; cdr3_aa: CASSPAPGLQGRISAGEDTQYF; cdr3_nt: TGTGCCAGCTCACCGGCCCCCGGACTACAGGGGAGAATTTCAGCGGGAGAAGATACGCAGTATTTT
j_call: TRBJ1-5; clone_size: few; v_call: TRBV7-6; d_call: NA; cdr3_aa: CASSLEENQPQHF; cdr3_nt: TGTGCCAGCAGCTTAGAGGAAAATCAGCCCCAGCATTTT
j_call: TRBJ1-4; clone_size: NA; v_call: TRBV5-5; d_call: NA; cdr3_aa: CASSLSLDEKLFF; cdr3_nt: TGTGCCAGCAGCTTGTCTCTCGATGAAAAACTGTTTTTT
j_call: TRBJ2-5; clone_size: NA; v_call: TRBV7-8; d_call: TRBD2; cdr3_aa: CASRPRTSGETQYF; cdr3_nt: TGTGCCAGCAGGCCCCGGACTAGCGGAGAGACCCAGTACTTC
j_call: TRBJ2-5; clone_size: NA; v_call: TRBV28; d_call: NA; cdr3_aa: CASSFRAETQYF; cdr3_nt: TGTGCCAGCAGTTTCAGGGCAGAGACCCAGTACTTC
j_call: TRBJ2-7; clone_size: NA; v_call: TRBV11-2; d_call: TRBD2; cdr3_aa: CASSLYSGSGPQYEQYF; cdr3_nt: TGTGCCAGCAGCTTATACAGCGGGAGCGGCCCTCAATACGAGCAGTACTTC
j_call: TRBJ1-4; clone_size: NA; v_call: TRBV15; d_call: NA; cdr3_aa: CATSRKTGTANGKLFF; cdr3_nt: TGTGCCACCAGCAGAAAAACCGGAACAGCAAATGGAAAACTGTTTTTT
j_call: TRBJ1-1; clone_size: NA; v_call: TRBV10-3; d_call: NA; cdr3_aa: CAISESGGGPGTEAFF; cdr3_nt: TGTGCCATCAGTGAGTCGGGCGGGGGTCCGGGCACTGAAGCTTTCTTT
j_call: TRBJ1-3; clone_size: NA; v_call: TRBV7-9; d_call: NA; cdr3_aa: CASSPQNAGNTIYF; cdr3_nt: TGTGCCAGCAGCCCCCAAAACGCTGGAAACACCATATATTTT
j_call: TRBJ2-4; clone_size: NA; v_call: TRBV19; d_call: NA; cdr3_aa: CASSISRENIQYF; cdr3_nt: TGTGCCAGTAGTATTAGTCGAGAAAACATTCAGTACTTC
j_call: TRBJ2-3; clone_size: NA; v_call: TRBV5-5; d_call: NA; cdr3_aa: CASSFGYSTDTQYF; cdr3_nt: TGTGCCAGCAGCTTTGGGTATAGCACAGATACGCAGTATTTT
j_call: TRBJ2-7; clone_size: NA; v_call: TRBV7-9; d_call: TRBD2; cdr3_aa: CASSFQVGLAVYEQYF; cdr3_nt: TGTGCCAGCAGCTTCCAGGTCGGGCTAGCGGTATACGAGCAGTACTTC
j_call: TRBJ2-4; clone_size: NA; v_call: TRBV5-6; d_call: TRBD2; cdr3_aa: CASSFGGSKNIQYF; cdr3_nt: TGTGCCAGCAGCTTCGGGGGGAGCAAAAACATTCAGTACTTC
j_call: TRBJ2-1; clone_size: NA; v_call: TRBV9; d_call: NA; cdr3_aa: CASSPEKGGIIGSGEQFF; cdr3_nt: TGTGCCAGCAGCCCAGAGAAGGGGGGGATTATAGGATCGGGTGAGCAGTTCTTC
j_call: TRBJ2-2; clone_size: NA; v_call: TRBV12-5; d_call: NA; cdr3_aa: CASGLGGNTGELFF; cdr3_nt: TGTGCTAGTGGTTTGGGGGGAAACACCGGGGAGCTGTTTTTT
j_call: TRBJ2-1; clone_size: NA; v_call: TRBV19; d_call: NA; cdr3_aa: CASSPYQSSYNEQFF; cdr3_nt: TGTGCCAGTAGCCCTTACCAGAGCTCCTACAATGAGCAGTTCTTC